Shown below are 7 T cell receptor beta chains from a single sample sequenced in a study of cytomegalovirus exposure and HLA in healthy donors. Primers: 60 Vbeta forward and 13 Jbeta reverse. The repertoire was sequenced with immunoSEQ multiplex PCR; TCRdb's copy has only in-frame clones and lacks some. This table has about 110,000 clones, 70% appearing once. What was sequenced was PBMCs. These receptors came from a man aged 25-45 years in good health and CMV-seropositive.

The chain uses TRBV4-1 and TRBJ1-2, with 7 positions matching TRBD1. With V trimmed by 4 bases and J by 0 bases, 2 bases remained unmatched. Germline CDR1 reads MGHRA; CDR2 reads YSYEKL. The CDR3 runs 14 residues. As DNA, the CDR3 is TGCGCCAGCAGCCGGGACAGACCTAACTATGGCTACACCTTC. Residues: CASSRDRPNYGYTF.

The table lists this clone with a few counts. This sequence joins TRBV11-2 and TRBJ2-3; 11 positions match TRBD2. There are 15 residues in the CDR3. V trimming: 5 bases; J trimming: 3 bases; junction bases outside the gene matches: 4. Germline lookup yields CDR1 SGHAT and CDR2 FQNNGV. As DNA, the CDR3 is TGTGCCAGCAGCCCACTAGCGGGAGCAACAGATACGCAGTATTTT. It specifies CASSPLAGATDTQYF.

The CDR3 nucleotides read TGCGCCAGCAGCGGGGGGGGACAAAGCTACAATGAGCAGTTCTTC. Translation: CASSGGGQSYNEQFF. The rearrangement links TRBV5-1 to TRBJ2-1; D is possibly TRBD2 (7 bases). Germline lookup yields CDR1 SGHRS and CDR2 YFSETQ. V lost 4 bases to trimming and J lost 3 bases, with 14 bases between them. The CDR3 extends over 15 amino acids.

As to this clone: The junction and the germline gene differ at one end; a read error may be behind it. The CDR3 coding sequence is TGTGCCAGCAGCTTACGGACTAGCGGAGAGGCCCAGTACTTC. Translating it yields CASSLRTSGEAQYF. The chain joins TRBV5-4 to TRBJ2-5, with 10 bases that match TRBD2. The germline V gene encodes CDR1 SGHNT and CDR2 YYREEE (reference sequence). This CDR3 comprises 14 residues.

CDR3 bases: TGTGCCAGCAGCTCAGACTTGAAATCATCACCCCTCCACTTT. Its protein is CASSSDLKSSPLHF. The rearrangement joins TRBV9 to TRBJ1-6; D unresolved. Between the trimmed V and J ends, which lost 4 bases and 10 bases, there was a span of 15 bases. Per germline, CDR1 SGDLS and CDR2 YYNGEE. The CDR3 contains 14 residues.

The chain employs TRBV11-2 and TRBJ1-1; maybe TRBD1 (5 bases). V lost 4 bases and J lost 0, with 15 bases in between. Germline assignment: CDR1 SGHAT and CDR2 FQNNGV. The length of the CDR3 is 16 residues. The CDR3 DNA reads as TGTGCCAGCAGCTCGAGCTGGGGGGTGGTGAACACTGAAGCTTTCTTT. Protein sequence: CASSSSWGVVNTEAFF.

This clone was seen a handful of times. The rearrangement uses TRBV7-9 and TRBJ2-7; D unresolved. The CDR3 loop spans 11 amino acids. V was shortened by 5 bases and J by 2 bases, with 4 bases between the two germline ends. Germline V gene sequence: CDR1 SEHNR, CDR2 FQNEAQ (reference sequence). The CDR3 is CASSVTYEQYF. The CDR3 nucleotides are TGTGCCAGCAGCGTCACCTACGAGCAGTACTTC.